The rows below give T cell receptor beta chains drawn from one sample of a study of blood T cells in healthy people across ages. TCRdb fed the 5' RACE reads into MiXCR, producing one record per CDR3 protein. The data contain about 640,000 distinct CDR3 sequences, less than 35% of them singletons. Sequenced material: blood. The receptors originated from a woman older than 75 in good health. The CDR3 runs from the conserved cysteine through the conserved F or W. Size is stated for part of the rows, as once, few or many counts, or as a class when the clone is expanded.

J gene	V gene	clone size	CDR3 protein
TRBJ1-6	TRBV6-2/TRBV6-3	NA	CASHTRGNSPLHF
TRBJ2-7	TRBV10-3	NA	CAISGQNSYEQYF
TRBJ2-3	TRBV4-1	NA	CASSQPGQRTDTQYF
TRBJ2-7	TRBV29-1	NA	CSVGGSYYEQYF
NA	TRBV30	NA	CAWSRGHYEQYF
TRBJ2-5	TRBV6-1	many	CASSESRARGTQYF
TRBJ1-3	TRBV18	NA	CASSPWDRTGNTIYF
TRBJ2-7	TRBV6-2/TRBV6-3	NA	CASGDGVLRGTADYEQYF
TRBJ2-7	TRBV16	NA	CASSQSELAGEEYEQYF
TRBJ1-1	TRBV6-5	few	CASSYAGDSAEAFF
TRBJ2-4	TRBV20-1	NA	CSARDSVVDIQYF
TRBJ2-5	TRBV7-2	NA	CASSLQAGGDEQYF
TRBJ1-5	TRBV3-1	NA	CASSQDMQGGNQPQHF